This entry features one TCR beta chain sequence. These data are taken from a study of T cell responses to AZD1222 COVID-19 vaccine. The CDR3 length is 9 residues. With 2 bases removed from V and 10 bases from J, the gap between germline ends came to 3 bases. Germline CDR1 SGHDT, CDR2 YYEEEE. Method: immunoSEQ multiplex PCR; TCRdb's copy keeps in-frame clones and lacks some. The sample carries 150,000 or so clones, about 90% recorded once. The source is an adult who received the AZD1222 COVID-19 vaccine. The V gene is TRBV5-6, the J gene TRBJ1-1; unclear D gene. The sample consisted of peripheral blood, taken 28 days after the second AZD1222 dose. The CDR3: CASSFVAFF. CDR3 nucleotides: TGTGCCAGCAGCTTTGTAGCTTTCTTT.